Given below is one TCR beta chain in context. V dropped 1 base and J dropped 15 bases, with 13 bases sitting between them. The CDR3 has 12 residues. Germline V gives CDR1 MDHEN, CDR2 SYDVKM. The method was immunoSEQ multiplex PCR; TCRdb's version includes in-frame clones alone and lacks a portion of them. The profile shows fewer than 120,000 clones, around 90% of them singletons. The data were obtained in a study of blood T cell repertoires in COVID-19. The sequence was collected from a human donor in a cohort sampled during active COVID-19. The chain uses TRBV28 and TRBJ1-5; D may be TRBD1 (5 bases). Material: peripheral blood. CDR3 protein: CASSLYRGIWHF. CDR3 nucleotide sequence: TGTGCCAGCAGTTTATATAGGGGTATATGGCATTTT.